This T cell receptor beta chain stems from a study of blood T cell repertoires in COVID-19. Study context: The analysed material was cDNA or gDNA that came from T cells, B-cell-depleted T cells, or PBMCs.

The germline V and J ends were trimmed by 5 bases and 2 bases, with 10 bases remaining between them. This CDR3 comprises 14 residues. Germline loops: CDR1 SGHTA, CDR2 FQGTGA. This clone came up a few times. Profiled with immunoSEQ multiplex PCR; TCRdb holds only in-frame clones, not every one. The table lists 300,000 or so clones, 75% to 90% of them singletons. This chain joins TRBV7-3 and TRBJ1-5; D perhaps matches TRBD1 (6 bases). The sequenced material came from peripheral blood. The source is a woman aged 25-40 years with COVID-19, enrolled during active disease. The CDR3 sequence is CASSTSGGNQPQHF. In nucleotides, the CDR3 is TGTGCCAGCAGCACTTCAGGGGGCAATCAGCCCCAGCATTTT.